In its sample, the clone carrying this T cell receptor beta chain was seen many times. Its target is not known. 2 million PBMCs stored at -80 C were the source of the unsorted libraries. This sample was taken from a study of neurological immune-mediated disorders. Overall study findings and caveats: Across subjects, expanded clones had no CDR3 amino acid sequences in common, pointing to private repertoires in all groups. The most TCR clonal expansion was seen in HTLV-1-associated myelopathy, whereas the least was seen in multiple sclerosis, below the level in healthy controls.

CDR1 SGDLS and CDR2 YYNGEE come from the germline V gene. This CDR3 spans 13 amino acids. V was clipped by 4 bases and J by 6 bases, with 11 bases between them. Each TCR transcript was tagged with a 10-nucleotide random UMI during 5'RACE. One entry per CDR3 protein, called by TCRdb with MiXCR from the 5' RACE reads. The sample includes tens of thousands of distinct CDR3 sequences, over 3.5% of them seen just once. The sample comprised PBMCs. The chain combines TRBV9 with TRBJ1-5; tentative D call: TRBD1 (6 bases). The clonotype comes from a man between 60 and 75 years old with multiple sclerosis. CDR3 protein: CASSTEGGQPQHF. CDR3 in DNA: TGTGCCAGCAGCACCGAAGGGGGTCAGCCCCAGCATTTT.